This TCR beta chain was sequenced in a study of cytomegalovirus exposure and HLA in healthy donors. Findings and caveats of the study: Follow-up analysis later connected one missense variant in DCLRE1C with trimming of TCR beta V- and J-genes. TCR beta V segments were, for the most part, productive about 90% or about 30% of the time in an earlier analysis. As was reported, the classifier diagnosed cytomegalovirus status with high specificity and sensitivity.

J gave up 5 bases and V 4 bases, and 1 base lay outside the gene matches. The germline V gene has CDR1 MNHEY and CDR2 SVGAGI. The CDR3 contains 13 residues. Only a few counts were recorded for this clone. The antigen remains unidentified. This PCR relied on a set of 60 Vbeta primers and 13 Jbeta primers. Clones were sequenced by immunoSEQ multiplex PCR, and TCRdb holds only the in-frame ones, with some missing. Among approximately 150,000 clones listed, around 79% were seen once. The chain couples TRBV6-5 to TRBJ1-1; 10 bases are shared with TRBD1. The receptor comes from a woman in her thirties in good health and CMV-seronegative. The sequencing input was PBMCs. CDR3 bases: TGTGCCAGCAGTTGGACAGGGGGAACTGAAGCTTTCTTT. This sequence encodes CASSWTGGTEAFF.